These 8 T cell receptor beta chains were sequenced from one sample in a study of somatic mutations in cytotoxic T cells in rheumatoid arthritis. The protocol was immunoSEQ multiplex PCR, while the TCRdb copy is restricted to in-frame clones and leaves out a portion. The top ten clones hold around 36% of a sample with approximately 5,800 clones, approximately 67% of them seen once. Sequencing input: CD8+ T cells sorted from blood. The receptors stem from a woman aged 45-60 years in good health.

The chain carries TRBV7-9 and TRBJ2-7, with D hard to call. The CDR3 spans 12 residues. Germline assignment: CDR1 SEHNR and CDR2 FQNEAQ (reference sequence). V shed 4 bases and J shed 2 bases, with 6 bases lying between them. This chain's CDR3 is CASSSETYEQYF. The CDR3 nucleotides read TGTGCCAGCAGCTCCGAGACCTACGAGCAGTACTTC.

This chain uses TRBV29-1 with TRBJ2-7; 7 bases match TRBD1. Germline CDR1 SQVTM, CDR2 ANQGSEA. The CDR3 spans 14 residues. After removal of 3 bases from V and 3 bases from J, the junction contained 8 bases not matched to a gene. The CDR3 spells CSVDQGVGIYEQYF. CDR3 coding DNA: TGCAGCGTTGACCAGGGGGTAGGGATCTACGAGCAGTACTTC.

Here the CDR3 DNA reads TGTGCCATCAGTGACCGTAGCGGGGGCAGCTCCTACAATGAGCAGTTCTTC. This encodes CAISDRSGGSSYNEQFF. The chain couples TRBV10-3 to TRBJ2-1; 9 nucleotides agree with TRBD2. The CDR3 loop spans 17 amino acids. Germline V gene lookup returns CDR1 ENHRY and CDR2 SYGVKD. V shed 3 bases and J 0 bases; nucleotides not matched to a gene: 6.

V is TRBV2 and J is TRBJ1-2, with a tentative D call TRBD1 (5 bases). The CDR3 covers 13 residues. Trimming took off 1 base at V and 8 bases at J, with 11 bases between the two ends. Germline V lookup: CDR1 SNHLY, CDR2 FYNNEI. CDR3 DNA: TGTGCCAGCAGTGAAGATGGGGCGCGAGGCTACACCTTC. Translating gives CASSEDGARGYTF.

The genes are TRBV13 and TRBJ2-1; 8 bases agree with TRBD1. This CDR3 has 15 amino acids. Germline V gene lookup returns CDR1 PRHDT and CDR2 FYEKMQ (reference sequence). After removal of 4 bases from V and 4 bases from J, the junction contained 6 bases not matched to a gene. The CDR3 region is CASSSGGSYYNEQFF. The CDR3 bases are TGTGCCAGCAGCTCAGGGGGCTCGTATTACAATGAGCAGTTCTTC.

The J gene is TRBJ2-2, the V gene TRBV6-1, with D perhaps TRBD2 (5 bases). This CDR3 contains 15 residues. V shed 4 bases and J shed 0 bases, with 9 bases lying between them. Germline CDR1 and CDR2: MNHNS and SASEGT. The CDR3 DNA is TGTGCCAGCAGTGTCGGGGTAGCGAACACCGGGGAGCTGTTTTTT. Protein: CASSVGVANTGELFF.

This clone has more than one count but fewer than ten. This chain links TRBV5-4 with TRBJ1-2; the match to TRBD1 covers 7 bases. The CDR3 contains 20 residues. The germline V gene has CDR1 SGHNT and CDR2 YYREEE (reference sequence). V dropped 2 bases and J dropped 0; count of bases not matched to a gene: 19. The CDR3 loop is CASSFTRTGISTIANYGYTF. CDR3 DNA: TGTGCCAGCAGCTTTACAAGGACAGGTATATCGACTATAGCTAACTATGGCTACACCTTC. Drawing the rest from reference TRBV5-4 and TRBJ1-2, the complete variable domain is ETGVTQSPTHLIKTRGQQVTLRCSSQSGHNTVSWYQQALGQGPQFIFQYYREEENGRGNFPPRFSGLQFPNYSSELNVNALELDDSALYLCASSFTRTGISTIANYGYTFGSGTRLTVV.

The J gene is TRBJ2-3, the V gene TRBV7-9, with a tentative D call TRBD1 (6 bases). Per the germline V gene, CDR1 is SEHNR and CDR2 is FQNEAQ (reference sequence). Trimming took off 2 bases at V and 4 bases at J, with 13 bases between the two ends. CDR3 length equals 15 residues. CDR3: CASSLFGTGPDTQYF. The CDR3, as DNA: TGTGCCAGCAGCTTATTCGGTACAGGGCCAGATACGCAGTATTTT.